This entry features one T cell receptor beta chain sequence. Its antigen is unknown. This sample stems from a study of regulatory T cells in long-lasting Graves disease. Study conclusions and caveats: Comparison showed that persistent patients shared more public clonotypes (about 2,600) than new patients (966).

Arm-PCR of CDR3 regions and iRepertoire HTBI primers were used to build TCR beta libraries. One entry per CDR3 protein results from TCRdb running MiXCR on the multiplex PCR reads. This table has around 400,000 distinct CDR3 sequences, roughly a fifth appearing once. Germline V gene data show CDR1 as GTSNPN and CDR2 as SVGIG (reference sequence). Trimming took off 2 bases at V and 5 bases at J, with 19 bases between the two ends. CDR3 size: 17 residues. Indicated time point: persistent/refractory GD, antithyroid drugs over 5 years with positive TRAb. Extracted PBMC RNA gave rise to the TCR library. Patients were from an endocrinology department in Xi'an, China.

The source of this sequence is a female donor with Graves disease. The source material was peripheral blood mononuclear cells (PBMCs), sampled when the disease was refractory, from a patient treated with antithyroid drugs. The genes are TRBV30 and TRBJ1-6; no firm D call. This chain's CDR3 is CAWSTTVGSLHNSPLHF. The CDR3 nucleotides are TGTGCCTGGAGTACCACCGTTGGCAGCCTTCATAATTCACCCCTCCACTTT.